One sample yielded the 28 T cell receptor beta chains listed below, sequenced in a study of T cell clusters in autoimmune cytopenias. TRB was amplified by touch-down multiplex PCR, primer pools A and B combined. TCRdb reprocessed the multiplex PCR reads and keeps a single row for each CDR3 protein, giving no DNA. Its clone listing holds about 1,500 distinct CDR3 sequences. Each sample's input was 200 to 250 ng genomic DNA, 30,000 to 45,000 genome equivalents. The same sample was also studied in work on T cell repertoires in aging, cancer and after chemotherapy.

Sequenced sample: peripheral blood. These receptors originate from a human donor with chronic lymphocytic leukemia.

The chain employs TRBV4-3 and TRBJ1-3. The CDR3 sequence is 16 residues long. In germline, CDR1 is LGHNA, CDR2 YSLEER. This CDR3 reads CASSQDRRGSGNTIYF.

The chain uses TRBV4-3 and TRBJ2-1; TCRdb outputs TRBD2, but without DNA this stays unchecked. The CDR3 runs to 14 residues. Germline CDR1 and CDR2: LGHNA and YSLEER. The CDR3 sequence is CASSQGDYNNEQFF.

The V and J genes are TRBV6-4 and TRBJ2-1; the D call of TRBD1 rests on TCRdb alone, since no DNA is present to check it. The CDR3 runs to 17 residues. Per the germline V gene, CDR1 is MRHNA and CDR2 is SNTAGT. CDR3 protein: CASSDSKGGDSYNEQFF.

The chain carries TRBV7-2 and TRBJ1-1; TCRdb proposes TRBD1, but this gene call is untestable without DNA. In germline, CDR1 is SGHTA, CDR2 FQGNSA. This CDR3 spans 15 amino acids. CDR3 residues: CASSLSLGAGTEAFF.

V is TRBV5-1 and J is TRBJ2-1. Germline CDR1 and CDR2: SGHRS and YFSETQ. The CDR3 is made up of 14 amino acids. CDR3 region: CASSFLGSYNEQFF.

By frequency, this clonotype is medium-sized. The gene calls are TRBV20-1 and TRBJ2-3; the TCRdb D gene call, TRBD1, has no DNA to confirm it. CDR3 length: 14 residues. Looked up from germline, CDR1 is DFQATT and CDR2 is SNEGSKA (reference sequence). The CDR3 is CSAATGEGTDTQYF.

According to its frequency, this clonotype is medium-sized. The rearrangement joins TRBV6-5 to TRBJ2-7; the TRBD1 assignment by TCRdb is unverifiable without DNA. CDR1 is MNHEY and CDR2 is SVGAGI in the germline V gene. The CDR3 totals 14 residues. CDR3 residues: CASSAPDRQREQYF.

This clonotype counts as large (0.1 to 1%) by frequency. The CDR3 loop is CSVGRTNEQFF. The genes are TRBV29-1 and TRBJ2-1; the D gene TCRdb calls, TRBD2, cannot be checked with no DNA. Germline V lookup: CDR1 SQVTM, CDR2 ANQGSEA. The CDR3 has 11 residues.

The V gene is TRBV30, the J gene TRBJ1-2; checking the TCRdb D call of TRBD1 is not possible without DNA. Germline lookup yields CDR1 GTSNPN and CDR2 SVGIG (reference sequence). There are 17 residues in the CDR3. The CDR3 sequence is CAWGSGGRGDTCYGYTF.

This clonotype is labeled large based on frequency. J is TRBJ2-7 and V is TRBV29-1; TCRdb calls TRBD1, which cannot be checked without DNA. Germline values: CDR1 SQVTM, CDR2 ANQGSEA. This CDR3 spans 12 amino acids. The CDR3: CSVETGGYEQYF.

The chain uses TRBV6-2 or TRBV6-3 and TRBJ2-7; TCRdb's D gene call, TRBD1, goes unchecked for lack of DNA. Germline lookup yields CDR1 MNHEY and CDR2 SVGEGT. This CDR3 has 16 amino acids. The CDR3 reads CASRIQGAGWNDEQYF.

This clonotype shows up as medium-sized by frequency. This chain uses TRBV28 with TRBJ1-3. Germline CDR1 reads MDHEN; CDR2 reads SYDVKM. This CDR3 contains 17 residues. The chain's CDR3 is CASSLGVGQGSGNTIYF.

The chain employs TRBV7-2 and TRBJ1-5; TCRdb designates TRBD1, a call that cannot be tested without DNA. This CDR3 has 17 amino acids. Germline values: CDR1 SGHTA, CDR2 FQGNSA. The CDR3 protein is CASSFGQGLYSNQPQHF. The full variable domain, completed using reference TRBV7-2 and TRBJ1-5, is GAGVSQSPSNKVTEKGKDVELRCDPISGHTALYWYRQSLGQGLEFLIYFQGNSAPDKSGLPSDRFSAERTGGSVSTLTIQRTQQEDSAVYLCASSFGQGLYSNQPQHFGDGTRLSIL.

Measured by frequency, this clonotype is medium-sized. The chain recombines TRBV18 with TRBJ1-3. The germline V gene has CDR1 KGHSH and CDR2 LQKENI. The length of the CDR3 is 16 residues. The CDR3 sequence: CASSPQGTSSGNTIYF.

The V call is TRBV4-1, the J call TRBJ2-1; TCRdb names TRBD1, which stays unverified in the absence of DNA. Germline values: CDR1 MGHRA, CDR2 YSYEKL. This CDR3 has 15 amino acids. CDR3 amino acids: CASRDRALTYNEQFF.

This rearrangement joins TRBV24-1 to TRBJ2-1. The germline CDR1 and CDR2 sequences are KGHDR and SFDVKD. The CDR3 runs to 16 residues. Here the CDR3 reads CATSDFAGSSYNEQFF.

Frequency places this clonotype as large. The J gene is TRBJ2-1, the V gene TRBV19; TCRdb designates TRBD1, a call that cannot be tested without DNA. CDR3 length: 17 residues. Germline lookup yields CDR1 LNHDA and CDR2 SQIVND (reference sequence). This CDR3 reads CASSTGPGSIDYNEQFF.

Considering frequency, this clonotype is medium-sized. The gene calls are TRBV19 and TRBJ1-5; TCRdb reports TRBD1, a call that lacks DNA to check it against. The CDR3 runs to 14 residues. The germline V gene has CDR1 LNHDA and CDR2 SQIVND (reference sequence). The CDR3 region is CASNEGWGHQPQHF.

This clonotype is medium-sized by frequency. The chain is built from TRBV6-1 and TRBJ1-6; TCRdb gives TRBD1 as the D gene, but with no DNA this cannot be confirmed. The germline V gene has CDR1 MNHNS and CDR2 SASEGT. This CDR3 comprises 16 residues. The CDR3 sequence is CASTPSGIWNNSPLHF.

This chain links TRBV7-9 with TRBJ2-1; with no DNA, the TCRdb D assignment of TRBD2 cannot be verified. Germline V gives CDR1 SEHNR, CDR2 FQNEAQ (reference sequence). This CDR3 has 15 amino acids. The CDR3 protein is CASSTGTSGSYEQYF.

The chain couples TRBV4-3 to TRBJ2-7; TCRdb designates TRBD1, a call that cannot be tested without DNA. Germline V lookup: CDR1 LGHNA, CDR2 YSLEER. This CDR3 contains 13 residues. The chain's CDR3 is CASSRKVGDEQYF.

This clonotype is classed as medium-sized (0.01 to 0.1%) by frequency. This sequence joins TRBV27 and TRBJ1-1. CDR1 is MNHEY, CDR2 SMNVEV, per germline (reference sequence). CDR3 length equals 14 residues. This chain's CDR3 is CASSSDGVNTEAFF.

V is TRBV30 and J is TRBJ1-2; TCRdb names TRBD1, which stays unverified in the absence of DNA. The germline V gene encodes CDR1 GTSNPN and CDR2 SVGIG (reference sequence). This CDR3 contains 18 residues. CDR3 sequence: CAWSGDRDRGDTCYGYTF.

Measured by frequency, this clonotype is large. The CDR3 sequence is CASSYSDGETQYF. The chain has TRBV6-5 and TRBJ2-5. CDR3 length equals 13 residues. Germline V gene data show CDR1 as MNHEY and CDR2 as SVGAGI.

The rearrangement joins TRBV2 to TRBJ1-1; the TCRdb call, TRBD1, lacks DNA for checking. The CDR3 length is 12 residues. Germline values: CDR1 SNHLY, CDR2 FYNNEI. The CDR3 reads CASSSDSNEAFF. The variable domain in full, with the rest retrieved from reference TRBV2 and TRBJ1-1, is EPEVTQTPSHQVTQMGQEVILRCVPISNHLYFYWYRQILGQKVEFLVSFYNNEISEKSEIFDDQFSVERPDGSNFTLKIRSTKLEDSAMYFCASSSDSNEAFFGQGTRLTVV.

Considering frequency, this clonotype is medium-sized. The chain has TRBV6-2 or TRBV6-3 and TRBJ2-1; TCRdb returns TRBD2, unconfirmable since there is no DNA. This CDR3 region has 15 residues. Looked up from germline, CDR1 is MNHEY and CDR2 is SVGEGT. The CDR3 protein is CASSHGTSGNNEQFF.

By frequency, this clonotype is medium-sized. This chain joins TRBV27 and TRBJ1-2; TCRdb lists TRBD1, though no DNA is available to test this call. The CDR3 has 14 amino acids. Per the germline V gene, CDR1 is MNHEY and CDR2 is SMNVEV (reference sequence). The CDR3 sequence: CASRPGKANYGYTF.

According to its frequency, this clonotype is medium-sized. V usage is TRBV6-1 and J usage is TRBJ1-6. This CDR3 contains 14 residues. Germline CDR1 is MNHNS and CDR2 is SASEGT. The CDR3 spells CASRPANYNSPLHF.